This entry concerns a single TCR beta chain. What antigen it recognizes has not been identified. Base qualities are not at hand, and no much larger clone is one base apart. The time point label here, explained by the study, means: baseline before first vaccination. Samples from vaccinated people were obtained from the UK trials COV001 and COV002, which included a single-blind randomized controlled phase 2/3 trial of AZD1222 (ChAdOx1 nCoV-19) in healthy adults. For TCRbeta chain sequencing, PBMC samples were collected from trial participants at day 0 and at day 28 after the second dose. The CDR3 regions of human TCRbeta chains were subjected to immunosequencing. Per the source publication's procedure: Repertoire TCRs were matched against a reference library of SARS-CoV-2-specific TCRs generated with the MIRA antigen-specificity platform. Breadth was defined as the fraction of unique TCRs that were SARS-CoV-2-associated, and depth was defined as the fraction of total T cells that were SARS-CoV-2-associated. Using the MIRA data, each spike-specific TCR was mapped to the spike region that the TCR reacts to and placed in a CD4 or CD8 class. Log10-transformed breadth and depth values were compared by one-way ANOVA with Sidak's multiple comparisons tests. TCRdb re-hosts the immuneACCESS table, in-frame sequences only. Its copies lack some clones; in the studies checked, an unresolved V gene accounts for under half of them, and the cause for the rest is not known. That table furnishes V, J and clone size, whereas the DNA furnished D and trimming. The sample table lists 120,000 or so clones, roughly nine tenths of them with a count of one. The ten largest clones represent around 2.8% of the sample.

The record originates from a study of T cell responses to AZD1222 COVID-19 vaccine (dated by TCRdb to about 2021). At the level of the whole study: AZD1222 recipients given second doses at about 4 weeks or at about 12 weeks were pooled, since spike-specific TCR depth and breadth were not found to differ between the two schedules. TCR sequencing was performed for some 250 trial participants, of whom around 210 were given two doses of AZD1222 and 26 were given two doses of MenACWY control vaccine. Enrollment into the trials was organized by age into subgroups of 18-55, 56-69 and 70-plus years, and those subgroups contained about 150, 27 and 61 TCR-sequenced participants, respectively.

What the work shows at the level of the full study, not this receptor alone: In the small 56-69-year group, the increase in depth fell short of significance, most likely because of low power. After two AZD1222 doses, spike-specific TCR breadth and depth were significantly higher than at day 0 and than in MenACWY recipients. Epitopes outside the regions mutated in the B.1.351 and B.1.1.7 variants were reportedly recognized by nearly half of the unique spike-specific TCRs. CD4 TCRs associated with the vaccine covered the entire spike protein, and the dominant responses were in regions 160-218 and 743-854. Because no samples from the day 14 peak response were available, repertoires could be characterized only after the peak T cell response. Conclusions about previously exposed vaccinees were limited because only a handful of AZD1222 recipients were SARS-CoV-2 seropositive at baseline. Most participants were white British and females outnumbered males, and the authors suggested that clonal diversity may have been underestimated.

CDR1 and CDR2 are read off the germline V gene (reference sequence) as LNHNV and YYDKDF. The CDR3 has 15 amino acids, counting the end cysteine and phenylalanine. Only CDR3 DNA remains: 45 bases, in frame from the first base. From V the trimming removes 3 bases and from J it removes 1 base, while the gene matches leave 3 bases of the junction unaccounted for. Sequencing was performed on peripheral blood, taken on day 0 of AZD1222 vaccination. The TCR originated in an adult in good health. The sequence links TRBV15 to TRBJ2-3; 8 bases in between match TRBD1. CDR3 sequence: CATSRPGQGTDTQYF. The nucleotide sequence reads TGTGCCACCAGCAGGCCGGGACAGGGCACAGATACGCAGTATTTT.